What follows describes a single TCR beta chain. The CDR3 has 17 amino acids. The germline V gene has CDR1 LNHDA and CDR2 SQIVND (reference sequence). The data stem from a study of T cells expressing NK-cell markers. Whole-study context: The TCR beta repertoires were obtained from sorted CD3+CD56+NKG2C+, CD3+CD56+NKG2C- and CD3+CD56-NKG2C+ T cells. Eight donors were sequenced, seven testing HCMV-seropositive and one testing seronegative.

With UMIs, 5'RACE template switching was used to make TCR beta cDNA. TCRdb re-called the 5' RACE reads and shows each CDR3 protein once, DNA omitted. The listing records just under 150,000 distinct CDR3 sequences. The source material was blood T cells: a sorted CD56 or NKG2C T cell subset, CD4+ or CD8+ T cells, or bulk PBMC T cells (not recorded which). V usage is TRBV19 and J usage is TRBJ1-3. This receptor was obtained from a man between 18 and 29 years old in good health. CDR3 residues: CATQTVTQLAAGNTIYF. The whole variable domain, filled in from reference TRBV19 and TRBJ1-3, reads DGGITQSPKYLFRKEGQNVTLSCEQNLNHDAMYWYRQDPGQGLRLIYYSQIVNDFQKGDIAEGYSVSREKKESFPLTVTSAQKNPTAFYLCATQTVTQLAAGNTIYFGEGSWLTVV.